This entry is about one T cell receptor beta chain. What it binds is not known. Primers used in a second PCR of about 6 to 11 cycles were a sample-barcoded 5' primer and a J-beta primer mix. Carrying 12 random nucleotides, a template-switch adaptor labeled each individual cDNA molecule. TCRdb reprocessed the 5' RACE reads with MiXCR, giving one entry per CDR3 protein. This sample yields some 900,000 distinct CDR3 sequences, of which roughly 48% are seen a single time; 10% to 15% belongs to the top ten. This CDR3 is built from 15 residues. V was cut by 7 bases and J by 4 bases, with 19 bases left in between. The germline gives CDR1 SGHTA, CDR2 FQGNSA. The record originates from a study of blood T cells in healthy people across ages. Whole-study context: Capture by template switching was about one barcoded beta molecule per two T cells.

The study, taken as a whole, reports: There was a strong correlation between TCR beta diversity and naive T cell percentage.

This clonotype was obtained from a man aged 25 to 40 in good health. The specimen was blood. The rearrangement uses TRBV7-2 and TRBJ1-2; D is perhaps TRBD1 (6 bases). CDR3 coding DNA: TGTGCCAGCAAACAAACAGGGACGGGAAGCTATGGCTACACCTTC. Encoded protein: CASKQTGTGSYGYTF.